A selection of T cell receptor beta chains follows, all from one sample in a study of blood T cells in healthy people across ages. MiXCR, run by TCRdb on the 5' RACE reads, gives a single entry per CDR3 protein. This sample has more than 1,400,000 distinct CDR3 sequences; roughly 45% occur once, and the top ten carry 6.5% to 10%. Sequencing input: blood. The receptors were gathered from a young woman in good health. The CDR3 runs from the conserved cysteine through the conserved F or W. Each record gives: clone size, V gene, J gene, D gene, CDR3 DNA, CDR3 protein. The D gene is left open where the match is weak. Not every row has a clone size; where given, it reads once, few, many or a size class.

few,TRBV27,TRBJ1-2,-,TGTGCCAGCAGTTTGTCGGCAGCCTCAACCTTTTCCTATGGCTACACCTTC,CASSLSAASTFSYGYTF
-,TRBV2,TRBJ2-1,-,TGTGCCAGCAGTGACCAGAGCTCCTACAATGAGCAGTTCTTC,CASSDQSSYNEQFF
few,TRBV12-3/TRBV12-4,TRBJ2-1,-,TGTGCCAGCACCCTGGGGGCTGGTGCGTACAATGAGCAGTTCTTC,CASTLGAGAYNEQFF
-,TRBV6-5,TRBJ1-2,-,TGTGCCAGCAGTTACCAATCAGGGCCTAACTATGGCTACACCTTC,CASSYQSGPNYGYTF
-,TRBV12-3/TRBV12-4,TRBJ1-4,-,TGTGCCAGCAGTGCGCTTGGGTCGGGTGAAAAACTGTTTTTT,CASSALGSGEKLFF
few,TRBV6-6,TRBJ2-2,TRBD2,TGTGCCAGCAGTTTAGCGGGAGAAACCGGGGAGCTGTTTTTT,CASSLAGETGELFF
-,TRBV12-3/TRBV12-4,TRBJ2-5,TRBD2,TGTGCCAGCAGGCGGGAGCCCCGTGAGACCCAGTACTTC,CASRREPRETQYF
few,TRBV2,TRBJ1-2,TRBD1,TGTGCCAGCAGTGAAGCAGGGGGCGTCTATGGCTACACCTTC,CASSEAGGVYGYTF
few,TRBV11-2,TRBJ1-1,TRBD1,TGTGCCAGCAGCCTAGGGACAGGGAGGCACACTGAAGCTTTCTTT,CASSLGTGRHTEAFF
few,TRBV6-5,TRBJ1-1,-,TGTGCCAGCAGTTACGGGACACCGAACACTGAAGCTTTCTTT,CASSYGTPNTEAFF
-,TRBV7-8,TRBJ2-3,-,TGTGCCAGCAGCTTTCTCAGGGGAAAAACAGATACGCAGTATTTT,CASSFLRGKTDTQYF
-,TRBV21-1,TRBJ2-7,-,TGTGCCAGCAGCAAAGTACGTCATATCGGACCCTACGAGCAGTACTTC,CASSKVRHIGPYEQYF
-,TRBV6-1,TRBJ2-7,TRBD2,TGTGCCAGCACAGGGACTAGATACGAGCAGTACTTC,CASTGTRYEQYF
few,TRBV7-2,TRBJ1-5,-,TGTGCCAGCAGCTTAGCGGCAGGGGGCAATCAGCCCCAGCATTTT,CASSLAAGGNQPQHF
few,TRBV20-1,TRBJ1-2,-,TGCAGTGCCACCTACAGGGAGGGCTACACCTTC,CSATYREGYTF
-,TRBV6-5,TRBJ1-2,-,TGTGCCAGCAGCCCCAATCCTGCGGCCTATGGCTACACCTTC,CASSPNPAAYGYTF
-,TRBV20-1,TRBJ1-2,-,TGCAGTGCAAGAGGTTTCTATGGCTACACCTTC,CSARGFYGYTF
-,TRBV4-1,TRBJ1-1,TRBD1,TGCGCCAGCAGCCGAACACCGGGACAGGGGGCGGGGGACACTGAAGCTTTCTTT,CASSRTPGQGAGDTEAFF
-,TRBV27,TRBJ2-7,-,TGTGCCAGCAGTTTATCCCACGGGTCCTACGAGCAGTACTTC,CASSLSHGSYEQYF
-,TRBV3-1,TRBJ2-7,-,TGTGCCAGCAGCCCCCGACAGTCGGACGCCTACGAGCAGTACTTC,CASSPRQSDAYEQYF
few,TRBV29-1,TRBJ1-1,-,TGCAGCGTTGGCGGGTGGAATTCGAACACTGAAGCTTTCTTT,CSVGGWNSNTEAFF
-,TRBV19,TRBJ1-4,-,TGTGCCAGTAGTACCCAGGGTGTTAATAATGAAAAACTGTTTTTT,CASSTQGVNNEKLFF
-,TRBV5-1,TRBJ1-4,-,TGCGCCAGCAGCTTGTACGGTCCCGAAAAACTGTTTTTT,CASSLYGPEKLFF
-,TRBV19,TRBJ1-5,-,TGTGCCGGTAGTATAGAGGCGGCCGTGAGGGACCAGCATTTT,CAGSIEAAVRDQHF
-,TRBV29-1,TRBJ2-3,TRBD2,TGCAGCGTTGAATTGGCTAGCGGGAGCGCAGATACGCAGTATTTT,CSVELASGSADTQYF
-,TRBV7-8,TRBJ2-1,-,TGTGCCAGCAGCTTAGGGAGCGGGCCTTCGAGCTCCTACAATGAGCAGTTCTTC,CASSLGSGPSSSYNEQFF